This T cell receptor beta chain was captured by sequencing in a study of neurological immune-mediated disorders (dated by TCRdb to about 2019). Notes on the research overall: Of the approximately 34 multiple sclerosis patients, some 30 had relapsing-remitting MS and 3 had secondary progressive MS. Peripheral blood TCR-beta repertoires from patients with HTLV-I-associated myelopathy (HAM/TSP), patients with multiple sclerosis, and healthy controls were compared in the study using UMI-based sequencing. The approximately 99 TCR-beta libraries included longitudinal samples, technical triplicates and paired sorted CD4+ and CD8+ T-cell subsets alongside PBMC samples. The cohort included about 70 subjects: around 15 with HAM/TSP, about 34 with multiple sclerosis, and approximately 20 healthy controls. General study outcomes and caveats: Repertoires from 18 of 34 MS patients were grouped by phylogenetic analysis into a cluster of related CDR3 sequences, suggesting a possible repertoire-level signature. The highest TCR clonal expansion was observed in HAM/TSP patients, whereas the lowest was observed in MS patients, even when compared with healthy controls. No identical CDR3 amino acid sequences were shared among expanded clones across subjects, suggesting private TCR-beta repertoires in all groups. No clinical or MRI features were associated with the MS cluster, and the authors said that larger cohorts are needed.

To synthesize cDNA, template-switch 5'RACE was performed with a primer carrying a 10-nucleotide random unique molecular identifier so that each TCR transcript was tagged. Over 190 million TCR-beta sequences, covering 15-18 subjects, were produced in each sequencing run. The RNeasy kit was used for extraction of total RNA. TCR-beta VDJ regions were amplified with primers for the TCR constant region and the 5'RACE anchor, using the KAPA Real-time Library Amplification kit. A first PCR added sample indexes and Illumina adaptors, and a second PCR then raised library yield. After Ampure bead purification, the TCR product of roughly 650 bp was size-selected on a 2% E-gel SizeSelection system. Before pooling, library quality was assessed on a Bioanalyzer, concentration was determined with Qubit, and library quantification was performed with the Kapa Library Quantification kit. Libraries were sequenced paired-end 2 x 150 bp on an Illumina HiSeq 2500. To increase sequence diversity, roughly 24-32% phiX was spiked into each library pool. Per the source publication's procedure: Quality-filtered reads were processed with the UMI-based MiGEC pipeline, which removed over 85% of raw TCR sequences during error correction. VDJ genes were aligned to IMGT germline references, and each clonotype was defined by a unique CDR3 amino acid sequence together with V-J genes. VDJtools evaluated clonal expansion, Shannon diversity and CDR3 relatedness (CalcPairwiseDistances, ClusterSamples); CLCbio workbench built phylogenetic trees. Clones with at least 8 unique UMIs were defined as expanded, with this threshold being based on coefficient-of-variation modelling across technical triplicates. Clones were called with MiXCR by TCRdb after fastp trimmed the public reads at Q25, and only in-frame beta chains were retained. Duplicate CDR3 protein sequences are folded into a single record with the most common DNA and genes. These V and J calls originate from TCRdb's pipeline instead of the authors' own analysis. The sample table lists around 60,000 distinct CDR3 sequences, about 3.4% of them with a count of one. The ten top clones hold roughly 7% of the sample.

Unsorted PBMC libraries were generated from 2 million PBMCs stored in RNAlater at -80 °C until RNA extraction. The multiple sclerosis patients were enrolled in a US clinical protocol that evaluated disease progression with magnetic resonance imaging. Peripheral blood was subjected to Ficoll-Hypaque density gradient centrifugation to isolate PBMCs, which were then cryopreserved in liquid nitrogen. Its CDR3 holds 13 amino acids, cysteine through phenylalanine. The retained sequence is limited to the CDR3, 39 bases, with the frame set at the first base. V gives up 3 bases and J gives up 0 bases, and the segment between their germline ends measures 6 bases. CDR1 and CDR2 were assigned from the germline V gene (reference sequence) as DFQATT and SNEGSKA. This clonotype was found many times. Its target antigen remains unknown. No base qualities exist here, and no much larger clone lies one base off it.

The sequence derives from a woman in her sixties or seventies with multiple sclerosis. The sequence is built from TRBV20-1 and TRBJ1-3; the D gene cannot be named for sure. Sequencing was done on a sample of PBMCs. The DNA sequence is as follows: TGCAGTGCTAGCTTACGCTCTGGAAACACCATATATTTT. This is translated as CSASLRSGNTIYF.